What follows are 18 T cell receptor beta chains derived from one specimen sequenced in a study of cytomegalovirus exposure and HLA in healthy donors. Primers for the PCR totalled 60 Vbeta and 13 Jbeta. Libraries were prepared by immunoSEQ multiplex PCR; TCRdb keeps only in-frame clonotypes and omits some of them. The data show about 160,000 clones, with around 83% seen just once and 8.5% held by the top ten. Specimen: PBMCs. These TCRs come from a male donor in good health and CMV-seropositive.

To note about this clone: Germline is not matched at one junction end, which may reflect a read error. The same CDR3 arises from other DNA sequences in this sample as well. The J gene is TRBJ2-7, the V gene TRBV7-2, with TRBD2 identical over 8 bases. CDR1 and CDR2 from the germline V gene are SGHTA and FQGNSA. This CDR3 spans 15 amino acids. The CDR3 bases are TGTGCCAGCAGCTTAGCCCCCCGGGAGGGCCGTGAGCAGTACTTT. It is translated as CASSLAPREGREQYF. The variable domain in full, completed from reference TRBV7-2 and TRBJ2-7, reads GAGVSQSPSNKVTEKGKDVELRCDPISGHTALYWYRQSLGQGLEFLIYFQGNSAPDKSGLPSDRFSAERTGGSVSTLTIQRTQQEDSAVYLCASSLAPREGREQYFGPGTRLTVT.

CDR3 bases: TGCGCCAGCCGCTGGGGAGGAACGGAGACCCAGTACTTC. Translating it yields CASRWGGTETQYF. The genes are TRBV5-1 and TRBJ2-5; tentative D call: TRBD2 (6 bases). Trimming took off 7 bases at V and 5 bases at J, with 15 bases between the two ends. Germline V CDR1 and CDR2: SGHRS, YFSETQ. The CDR3 loop spans 13 amino acids.

CDR3 DNA: TGCGCCAGCAGCCAAGATAGGGGGACTAACTATGGCTACACCTTC. It codes for CASSQDRGTNYGYTF. This rearrangement joins TRBV4-3 to TRBJ1-2; possibly TRBD1 for D (6 bases). Looked up from germline, CDR1 is LGHNA and CDR2 is YSLEER. The CDR3 is made up of 15 amino acids. V lost 0 bases and J 0 bases, leaving 8 bases between the germline ends.

This clone was observed a handful of times. The chain carries TRBV7-6 and TRBJ2-5, with 9 nucleotides matching TRBD1. This CDR3 contains 16 residues. The J segment lost 5 bases and the V segment lost 1 base, leaving 8 bases of the junction unmatched. Per germline, CDR1 SGHVS and CDR2 FNYEAQ. CDR3 bases: TGTGCCAGCAGCTTAGAGGACAGGGGTGCGTGGGAGACCCAGTACTTC. Protein sequence: CASSLEDRGAWETQYF.

The chain employs TRBV2 and TRBJ1-2; D remains ambiguous. V lost 4 bases, J lost 8 bases, and 14 bases lay in between. CDR1 and CDR2 (germline): SNHLY, FYNNEI. The CDR3 totals 13 residues. CDR3 coding DNA: TGTGCCAGCAGTGTCGGGGATTTCTTAGGCTACACCTTC. Amino acid sequence: CASSVGDFLGYTF.

The chain joins TRBV5-1 to TRBJ1-3, with a tentative D call TRBD1 (6 bases). The CDR3 runs to 12 residues. V lost 5 bases and J 8 bases, leaving 11 bases between the germline ends. Germline V gene lookup returns CDR1 SGHRS and CDR2 YFSETQ. CDR3 sequence: CASSLGGDTIYF. CDR3 coding DNA: TGCGCCAGCAGTCTAGGGGGTGACACCATATATTTT.

This clone was seen a single time. The V call is TRBV5-1, the J call TRBJ1-6; 7 bases agree with TRBD1. The CDR3 loop spans 16 amino acids. CDR1 is SGHRS and CDR2 is YFSETQ in the germline V gene. After removal of 4 bases from V and 9 bases from J, the junction contained 13 bases not matched to a gene. DNA for the CDR3: TGCGCCAGCAGCCTACGTTGGGGACAGAGTCCTTCACCCCTCCACTTT. Amino acids: CASSLRWGQSPSPLHF.

Comments on this clone: A junction end diverges from the germline sequence, so it may reflect a read error. CDR3 residues: CASGQGSGANGLTF. CDR3 in DNA: TGTGCCAGCGGACAGGGCTCTGGGGCCAACGGCCTGACTTTC. This chain joins TRBV27 and TRBJ2-6; 8 nucleotides agree with TRBD1. The CDR3 loop spans 14 amino acids. Looked up from germline, CDR1 is MNHEY and CDR2 is SMNVEV (reference sequence). Combining the CDR3 with reference TRBV27 and TRBJ2-6 gives the whole variable domain EAQVTQNPRYLITVTGKKLTVTCSQNMNHEYMSWYRQDPGLGLRQIYYSMNVEVTDKGDVPEGYKVSRKEKRNFPLILESPSPNQTSLYFCASGQGSGANGLTFGAGSRLTVL.

The CDR3 coding sequence is TGTGCCAGCAGTTCCGGGGGCACTGAAGCTTTCTTT. It encodes CASSSGGTEAFF. This chain links TRBV5-4 with TRBJ1-1, with D possibly matching TRBD1 (5 bases). Trimming took 5 bases from V and 4 from J, leaving 9 bases between them. The germline V gene has CDR1 SGHNT and CDR2 YYREEE (reference sequence). The CDR3 is 12 residues long.

This chain joins TRBV6-5 and TRBJ2-3, with D unresolved. CDR1 MNHEY and CDR2 SVGAGI come from the germline V gene. This CDR3 region has 13 residues. V was pared by 5 bases and J by 4 bases, with 10 bases between. The CDR3 protein is CASSHFPADTQYF. The CDR3 DNA follows: TGTGCCAGCAGTCACTTTCCGGCAGATACGCAGTATTTT.

The CDR3 nucleotides read TGTGCCAGTAGTATAAGGGTAGCGGGAGGGCGTACCGGGGAGCTGTTTTTT. Protein sequence: CASSIRVAGGRTGELFF. This sequence joins TRBV19 and TRBJ2-2; 11 bases line up with TRBD2. The CDR3 has 17 residues. CDR1 and CDR2 from the germline V gene are LNHDA and SQIVND (reference sequence). V shed 2 bases, J shed 5 bases, and the junction held 7 bases outside the gene matches.

With regard to this clone: The sample carries other DNA sequences with the same CDR3. The chain has TRBV4-1 and TRBJ2-7; D unclear. V dropped 1 base and J dropped 2 bases, with 6 bases sitting between them. Germline CDR1 and CDR2: MGHRA and YSYEKL. The CDR3 spans 13 residues. The CDR3 here is CASSQGLAYEQYF. In nucleotides, the CDR3 is TGCGCCAGCAGCCAAGGCCTAGCCTACGAGCAGTACTTC.

The chain has TRBV13 and TRBJ2-7; a weak D match, TRBD1 (6 bases). CDR1 PRHDT and CDR2 FYEKMQ come from the germline V gene (reference sequence). Trimming pared 6 bases from V and 0 bases from J, leaving 15 bases between. This CDR3 has 15 amino acids. CDR3 loop: CASSSRDTFSYEQYF. CDR3 coding DNA: TGTGCCAGCAGTTCCCGGGACACATTCTCCTACGAGCAGTACTTC.

This clone was observed a handful of times. One junction end does not reproduce the germline sequence, and a read error may be involved. The rearrangement joins TRBV10-3 to TRBJ2-6; the D gene is possibly TRBD1 (5 bases). This CDR3 comprises 16 residues. Germline CDR1 and CDR2: ENHRY and SYGVKD. The DNA of the CDR3 is TGTGCCATCAGCCCACATTTAGGATCTGGGGCCAACGGCCTGACTTTC. Amino acids: CAISPHLGSGANGLTF.

The chain couples TRBV11-2 to TRBJ1-1, with 7 nucleotides matching TRBD1. Per the germline V gene, CDR1 is SGHAT and CDR2 is FQNNGV. The ends lost 2 bases at V and 2 bases at J; junction bases unmatched: 8. There are 16 residues in the CDR3. The CDR3 is CASSLRYRGNNTEAFF. CDR3 coding DNA: TGTGCCAGCAGCTTAAGATACAGGGGAAATAACACTGAAGCTTTCTTT.

The chain recombines TRBV11-3 with TRBJ2-3, with D unclear. CDR3 length equals 12 residues. The germline CDR1 and CDR2 sequences are SGHNT and YENEEA. Trimming took off 5 bases at V and 2 bases at J, with 5 bases between the two ends. The CDR3 DNA is TGTGCCAGCAGCGCAGACACAGATACGCAGTATTTT. As protein: CASSADTDTQYF.

The DNA of the CDR3 is TGTGCCGCCGCTGGACTAGCGGTTTACGGGGAGCTGTTTTTT. As protein: CAAAGLAVYGELFF. This chain connects TRBV6-5 to TRBJ2-2; TRBD2 aligns across 10 bases. The V and J ends lost 11 bases and 7 bases, in that order; junction bases with no gene match: 10. This CDR3 has 14 residues. From germline, CDR1 is MNHEY and CDR2 SVGAGI.

This clone was seen a single time. The rearrangement links TRBV6-1 to TRBJ2-7, with 9 nucleotides matching TRBD1. The CDR3 totals 15 residues. The trim removed 5 bases at V and 5 bases at J, leaving 10 bases unmatched. CDR1 and CDR2 from the germline V gene are MNHNS and SASEGT. CDR3 sequence: CASSRTGTGRNEQYF. CDR3 nucleotides: TGTGCCAGCAGTCGCACCGGGACAGGGAGGAACGAGCAGTACTTC.